This TCR beta chain was found in a study of spatial heterogeneity in lung cancer. Worth noting for this clonotype: What it binds is unknown.

MiXCR was run by TCRdb on the 5' RACE reads, yielding one entry per CDR3 protein. Here the sample spans about 50,000 distinct CDR3 sequences, 7.6% being singletons. Study outcomes and limitations: Ubiquitous expanded tumor TCRs appeared in blood more at resection than follow-up.

Time point defined: sample taken at primary tumor resection. Sequencing of whole RNA from tumor, nontumor lung or frozen PBMC involved no sorting. The receptor was derived from a female donor with early-stage non-small cell lung cancer. The starting material was PBMCs, obtained at surgery.

In DNA, the CDR3 is TGTGCCAGCAGCTTAGATGCGGGGTCGGAGACCCAGTACTTC. Protein product: CASSLDAGSETQYF. This rearrangement joins TRBV7-9 to TRBJ2-5; tentatively, D is TRBD2 (6 bases). The V and J ends lost 1 base and 5 bases respectively, with 11 bases between them. Germline CDR1 and CDR2: SEHNR and FQNEAQ (reference sequence). This CDR3 comprises 14 residues.